A single sample gave rise to the 21 T cell receptor beta chains below, sequenced in a study of T cell repertoires in cytomegalovirus infection. These receptors have no known antigen. TCRdb analysed the reads with MiXCR anew, one entry per CDR3 protein. The sample has around 770,000 distinct CDR3 sequences; almost 30% are singletons. This specimen consisted of cultured CD8+ T cells from PBMCs, obtained from culture after CMV antigen stimulation. The receptors were gathered from a human donor in good health (CMV status not recorded). Some clones in this sample may be carry-over from other donors' samples.

This clonotype was detected a few times. This chain joins TRBV10-2 and TRBJ2-1, with 7 bases lining up with TRBD2. CDR1 and CDR2 (germline): WSHSY, SAAADI. Trimming cost V 0 bases and J 2 bases; bases outside gene matches: 7. The CDR3 is 17 residues long. The CDR3 bases are TGCGCCAGCAGTGAGTCGGCTAGCGGAAAAACCTACAATGAGCAGTTCTTC. Residues: CASSESASGKTYNEQFF.

This clonotype was detected ten times or more. The rearrangement links TRBV27 to TRBJ2-7, with D perhaps TRBD1 or TRBD2 (5 bases each). This CDR3 region has 15 residues. Trimming removed 3 bases at V and 3 bases at J, with 15 bases between. CDR1 and CDR2 from the germline V gene are MNHEY and SMNVEV (reference sequence). The chain's CDR3 is CASSFVGTNFYEQYF. CDR3 DNA sequence: TGTGCCAGCAGTTTCGTTGGGACCAACTTCTACGAGCAGTACTTC.

By proportion, this clonotype is medium-sized. The rearrangement uses TRBV7-2 and TRBJ2-2; D is unresolved. The V gene's germline CDR1 is SGHTA and CDR2 FQGNSA. Trimming stripped 1 base from V and 1 base from J, with 10 bases between. The CDR3 is 16 amino acids. The chain's CDR3 is CASSLEKGWNTGELFF. CDR3 nucleotide sequence: TGTGCCAGCAGCTTAGAAAAGGGATGGAACACCGGGGAGCTGTTTTTT.

This clonotype came up a few times. The V call is TRBV14, the J call TRBJ2-5; 7 nucleotides line up with TRBD2. Germline lookup yields CDR1 SGHDN and CDR2 FVKESK. V trimming: 5 bases; J trimming: 4 bases; junction bases outside the gene matches: 7. The CDR3 has 14 amino acids. The CDR3 DNA is TGTGCCAGCAGCTTCCGGGACTATCCAGAGACCCAGTACTTC. Protein: CASSFRDYPETQYF.

V and J are TRBV19 and TRBJ1-2; D unresolved. Germline V gene data show CDR1 as LNHDA and CDR2 as SQIVND (reference sequence). The CDR3 length is 12 residues. Trimming took 11 bases from V and 0 from J, leaving 10 bases between them. The CDR3 loop is CAVYRTNYGYTF. In DNA form, the CDR3 reads TGTGCCGTTTACAGAACTAACTATGGCTACACCTTC.

The chain is built from TRBV6-6 and TRBJ2-1; 9 nucleotides agree with TRBD1. The V gene's germline CDR1 is MNHNY and CDR2 SVGAGI (reference sequence). This CDR3 is built from 15 residues. V lost 6 bases and J lost 8; bases outside the gene matches: 11. The CDR3 here is CASSITGGFSHEQFF. The CDR3 DNA reads as TGTGCCAGCAGCATTACAGGGGGCTTCTCGCATGAGCAGTTCTTC.

V usage is TRBV5-6 and J usage is TRBJ2-1; D gene ambiguous. Per germline, CDR1 SGHDT and CDR2 YYEEEE. The CDR3 covers 15 residues. The germline V and J ends were trimmed by 4 bases and 5 bases, with 16 bases remaining between them. For the CDR3, the DNA is TGTGCCAGCAGCCGGGTTCACATAACTGACAATGAGCAGTTCTTC. Its protein product is CASSRVHITDNEQFF.

The genes are TRBV28 and TRBJ1-5; a weak D match, TRBD1 (5 bases). The length of the CDR3 is 16 residues. Germline V lookup: CDR1 MDHEN, CDR2 SYDVKM. Trimming took off 4 bases at V and 3 bases at J, with 16 bases between the two ends. CDR3 loop: CASSSPIGTHNQPQHF. In DNA, the CDR3 is TGTGCCAGCAGTTCCCCAATCGGGACCCACAATCAGCCCCAGCATTTT.

A few counts support this clonotype. The chain carries TRBV6-1 and TRBJ1-5; D is unresolved. This CDR3 comprises 18 residues. Trimming left V 5 bases short and J 0 bases short, with 20 bases between. Looked up from germline, CDR1 is MNHNS and CDR2 is SASEGT. DNA for the CDR3: TGTGCCAGCAGTTCATCCTTTCCCCGCTCATATAGCAATCAGCCCCAGCATTTT. Protein product: CASSSSFPRSYSNQPQHF.

The gene calls are TRBV5-8 and TRBJ2-1, with D maybe TRBD2 (6 bases). The CDR3 is 16 residues long. Trimming removed 1 base at V and 3 bases at J, with 14 bases between. In germline, CDR1 is SGHTS, CDR2 YDEGEE. The CDR3 coding sequence is TGTGCCAGCAGCTTGATACGGGAGACCTTCTACAATGAGCAGTTCTTC. Translated: CASSLIRETFYNEQFF. The full variable domain, completed using reference TRBV5-8 and TRBJ2-1, is EAGVTQSPTHLIKTRGQQATLRCSPISGHTSVYWYQQALGLGLQFLLWYDEGEERNRGNFPPRFSGRQFPNYSSELNVNALELEDSALYLCASSLIRETFYNEQFFGPGTRLTVL.

The chain employs TRBV29-1 and TRBJ2-1; 12 bases agree with TRBD2. CDR1 SQVTM and CDR2 ANQGSEA come from the germline V gene. V was pared by 2 bases and J by 7 bases, with 9 bases of the junction left unmatched. The CDR3 covers 16 residues. CDR3 residues: CSVETGLAGFENEQFF. CDR3 bases: TGCAGCGTTGAAACTGGACTAGCGGGGTTTGAAAATGAGCAGTTCTTC.

The chain is built from TRBV4-1 and TRBJ1-5; D unclear. Deletions cut 5 bases from V and 7 bases from J, with 15 bases between. Germline loops: CDR1 MGHRA, CDR2 YSYEKL. The CDR3 sequence is 14 residues long. This chain's CDR3 is CASSAGQAIQPQHF. In DNA, the CDR3 is TGCGCCAGCAGCGCCGGGCAGGCAATCCAGCCCCAGCATTTT.

The sample holds many counts of this clonotype. The V call is TRBV7-2, the J call TRBJ2-7, with TRBD2 matching 8 bases. The CDR3 spans 14 residues. J lost 5 bases, V lost 5 bases, and 8 bases had no gene match. CDR1 SGHTA and CDR2 FQGNSA come from the germline V gene. CDR3 loop: CASSPGGPIDEQYF. In nucleotides, the CDR3 is TGTGCCAGCAGCCCGGGGGGGCCGATTGACGAGCAGTACTTC. The whole variable domain, filled in from reference TRBV7-2 and TRBJ2-7, reads GAGVSQSPSNKVTEKGKDVELRCDPISGHTALYWYRQSLGQGLEFLIYFQGNSAPDKSGLPSDRFSAERTGGSVSTLTIQRTQQEDSAVYLCASSPGGPIDEQYFGPGTRLTVT.

This sequence joins TRBV27 and TRBJ1-5; 8 bases align to TRBD1. Germline assignment: CDR1 MNHEY and CDR2 SMNVEV (reference sequence). The CDR3 covers 18 residues. J lost 0 bases, V lost 0 bases, and 7 bases had no gene match. For the CDR3, the DNA is TGTGCCAGCAGTTTATCCCCAGTCGGGACAGGTAGCAATCAGCCCCAGCATTTT. Translation: CASSLSPVGTGSNQPQHF.

The chain joins TRBV2 to TRBJ2-1; TRBD2 matches 7 bases. The V gene's germline CDR1 is SNHLY and CDR2 FYNNEI. After removal of 5 bases from V and 5 bases from J, the junction contained 6 bases not matched to a gene. The CDR3 extends over 14 amino acids. Here the CDR3 DNA reads TGTGCCAGCAGTTCCGGGACTACCAACAATGAGCAGTTCTTC. It translates to CASSSGTTNNEQFF.

This sequence joins TRBV27 and TRBJ1-2; no reliable D call. The germline V and J ends were trimmed by 7 bases and 8 bases, with 17 bases remaining between them. The CDR3 loop spans 13 amino acids. Germline V gives CDR1 MNHEY, CDR2 SMNVEV (reference sequence). CDR3 bases: TGTGCCAGCACCTTACACCCCGCTGCGGGCTACACCTTC. It yields the protein CASTLHPAAGYTF.

This clonotype was seen just once. This chain joins TRBV24-1 and TRBJ2-2; D call uncertain. Trimming removed 6 bases at V and 6 bases at J, with 7 bases between. The CDR3 has 12 amino acids. Germline lookup yields CDR1 KGHDR and CDR2 SFDVKD. The CDR3 DNA is TGTGCCACCAGTCCAGAGCCCGGGGAGCTGTTTTTT. The encoded protein is CATSPEPGELFF.

The sample holds one count of this clonotype. The rearrangement joins TRBV19 to TRBJ1-1; 8 bases are a match to TRBD1. The germline gives CDR1 LNHDA, CDR2 SQIVND (reference sequence). There are 16 residues in the CDR3. Trimming cost V 3 bases and J 1 base; bases outside gene matches: 7. In DNA, the CDR3 is TGTGCCAGTAGTATTCTTCCCGGGACAGGGAACACTGAAGCTTTCTTT. Residues: CASSILPGTGNTEAFF.

The chain employs TRBV7-8 and TRBJ2-1, with a tentative D call TRBD2 (5 bases). Germline V CDR1 and CDR2: SGHVS, FQNEAQ. V was cut by 1 base and J by 5 bases, with 27 bases left in between. The CDR3 has 20 residues. The CDR3 nucleotides are TGTGCCAGCAGCTTAGACCGACAACCGACTACCCGGGCGGAAGACAATGAGCAGTTCTTC. It translates to CASSLDRQPTTRAEDNEQFF.

As regards this clonotype: The junction does not match germline at one end; this may be a read error. The chain carries TRBV10-3 and TRBJ1-1; D call uncertain. In germline, CDR1 is ENHRY, CDR2 SYGVKD. CDR3 length equals 11 residues. CDR3 residues: CTISDGPEAFF. CDR3 DNA sequence: TGTACCATCAGTGACGGCCCTGAAGCTTTCTTT.

The rearrangement links TRBV5-4 to TRBJ2-1, with 9 bases matching TRBD2. The V gene's germline CDR1 is SGHNT and CDR2 YYREEE (reference sequence). V trimming: 7 bases; J trimming: 4 bases; junction bases outside the gene matches: 6. The CDR3 is 14 amino acids. The CDR3 here is CASVERGDYNEQFF. Written as DNA, the CDR3 is TGTGCCAGCGTCGAGCGGGGGGATTACAATGAGCAGTTCTTC.